This TCR beta chain was recorded in a study of blood T cell repertoires in COVID-19. On the study more broadly: The samples span acute and convalescent COVID-19 from the United States, Italy and Spain. Sources were T cells, B-cell-depleted T cells, or PBMCs; the material itself was cDNA or gDNA.

CDR1 and CDR2 (germline): LNHDA, SQIVND (reference sequence). Trimming took 2 bases from V and 3 from J; bases not matched to a gene: 3. This CDR3 is built from 15 residues. Profiling relied on immunoSEQ multiplex PCR, and the TCRdb table lists in-frame clones only, not all of them. The sample records about 140,000 clones, around 89% being singletons. Sequencing was performed on peripheral blood. The chain joins TRBV19 to TRBJ2-7; 11 bases fit TRBD1. The receptor was isolated from a human donor with COVID-19, enrolled during active disease. The donor label of this sample is uncertain. The CDR3 protein is CASSIKGTGGYEQYF. The DNA for the CDR3 is TGTGCCAGTAGTATAAAAGGGACAGGGGGCTACGAGCAGTACTTC. Together with reference TRBV19 and TRBJ2-7, the CDR3 gives the full variable domain: DGGITQSPKYLFRKEGQNVTLSCEQNLNHDAMYWYRQDPGQGLRLIYYSQIVNDFQKGDIAEGYSVSREKKESFPLTVTSAQKNPTAFYLCASSIKGTGGYEQYFGPGTRLTVT.